This T cell receptor beta chain was sequenced for a study of T cells after yellow fever vaccination. CDR3 length: 13 amino acids. The V and J ends lost 3 bases and 7 bases respectively, with 8 bases between them. Germline V gene lookup returns CDR1 SGHRS and CDR2 YFSETQ. About this clonotype: Antigen unknown.

Study-wide results and caveats: Compared with primary, the secondary response was weaker and peaked at day 5, not 15.

One entry per CDR3 protein, called by TCRdb with MiXCR from the 5' RACE reads. The sample contains about 510,000 distinct CDR3 sequences, 21% of which appear only once. This TCR came from a young man who received the YFV17D yellow fever vaccine. V is TRBV5-1 and J is TRBJ1-6; a weak D match, TRBD1 (5 bases). The sequencing used PBMCs, collected about 20 days after the first yellow fever vaccination. The DNA of the CDR3 is TGCGCCAGCAGCTCTTACAGGAATTCACCCCTCCACTTT. It codes for CASSSYRNSPLHF.